Following are 25 T cell receptor beta chains from one sample sequenced in a study of shared clonotypes between healthy human individuals. The method was immunoSEQ multiplex PCR; TCRdb's version includes in-frame clones alone and lacks a portion of them. Among 1.6 million or so clones, 97% to 99% were seen once, and the ten largest hold under 0.45%. The sequenced sample consisted of naive CD4+ T cells sorted from blood. Sample subset: CD45RA+ positively selected. The receptors derive from a man aged 30-40 years in good health.

Concerning this clone itself: The same CDR3 arises from other DNA sequences in this sample as well. This chain uses TRBV29-1 with TRBJ2-5; D is perhaps TRBD1 (5 bases). The V and J ends lost 3 bases and 3 bases respectively, with 5 bases between them. CDR1 is SQVTM and CDR2 is ANQGSEA in the germline V gene. This CDR3 comprises 11 residues. This chain's CDR3 is CSVDREETQYF. In DNA form, the CDR3 reads TGCAGCGTTGACAGGGAAGAGACCCAGTACTTC.

The chain links TRBV2 to TRBJ1-1, with D possibly TRBD1 on 6 matching bases. Trimming took 4 bases from V and 5 from J, leaving 11 bases between them. The CDR3 consists of 13 residues. From germline, CDR1 is SNHLY and CDR2 FYNNEI. The CDR3 spells CASSVGGRTEAFF. In nucleotides, the CDR3 is TGTGCCAGCAGTGTGGGGGGGCGGACTGAAGCTTTCTTT.

This CDR3 reads CASSLAAGSGANVLTF. DNA of the CDR3: TGCGCCAGCAGCTTGGCCGCAGGCTCTGGGGCCAACGTCCTGACTTTC. The chain is built from TRBV5-1 and TRBJ2-6; D unclear. The CDR3 sequence is 16 residues long. CDR1 and CDR2 from the germline V gene are SGHRS and YFSETQ. Trimming stripped 0 bases from V and 0 bases from J, with 7 bases between.

Remarks on this clone: Germline and junction disagree at one end, which may indicate a read error. The genes are TRBV7-4 and TRBJ2-5; possible D gene TRBD1, 6 bases. Germline CDR1 and CDR2: SGHVT and SQSDAQ. The CDR3 has 9 residues. For the CDR3, the DNA is TGTGCCAGCACCCACCGGGACAACTTC. Its translation: CASTHRDNF.

The V and J genes are TRBV18 and TRBJ2-3; maybe TRBD2 (5 bases). The CDR3 loop spans 15 amino acids. Per germline, CDR1 KGHSH and CDR2 LQKENI. V lost 5 bases, J lost 0 bases, and 12 bases lay in between. Written as DNA, the CDR3 is TGTGCCAGCTCAGGCCCAGAGGGTAGCACAGATACGCAGTATTTT. This gives the protein CASSGPEGSTDTQYF.

The J gene is TRBJ2-3, the V gene TRBV7-6; D is unresolved. Trimming left V 2 bases short and J 2 bases short, with 5 bases between. The germline gives CDR1 SGHVS, CDR2 FNYEAQ. The CDR3 sequence is 13 residues long. The CDR3 sequence: CASSLRLTDTQYF. The DNA of the CDR3 is TGTGCCAGCAGCTTAAGGCTCACAGATACGCAGTATTTT.

This clone appeared a single time. V gene TRBV19 combines with J gene TRBJ1-5; perhaps TRBD1 as D (6 bases). This CDR3 is built from 16 residues. The ends were cut back, 5 bases at V and 5 bases at J, with 19 bases in the middle. Germline CDR1 and CDR2: LNHDA and SQIVND (reference sequence). DNA for the CDR3: TGTGCCAGTAGTCCGAAAGGCAGGGGAGCGGATCAGCCCCAGCATTTT. Its protein is CASSPKGRGADQPQHF.

This chain links TRBV5-1 with TRBJ2-2; TRBD1 aligns across 8 bases. V lost 4 bases, J lost 4 bases, and 6 bases stayed unmatched. The CDR3 is 15 residues long. Germline V gene data show CDR1 as SGHRS and CDR2 as YFSETQ. For the CDR3, the DNA is TGCGCCAGCAGCCAACCGGACAGGGCCACCGGGGAGCTGTTTTTT. The encoded protein is CASSQPDRATGELFF.

The chain uses TRBV7-8 and TRBJ2-3; 13 bases agree with TRBD2. Germline V lookup: CDR1 SGHVS, CDR2 FQNEAQ. With V trimmed by 5 bases and J by 8 bases, 19 bases remained unmatched. This CDR3 spans 19 amino acids. The CDR3 sequence: CASSQGQGLTLAGGGTQYF. The DNA for the CDR3 is TGTGCCAGCAGCCAGGGACAGGGATTGACACTAGCGGGAGGGGGTACGCAGTATTTT.

The chain employs TRBV6-1 and TRBJ2-3; D remains unclear. The CDR3 length is 13 residues. The V end was cut by 6 bases, the J end by 1 base, with 8 bases between. Germline lookup yields CDR1 MNHNS and CDR2 SASEGT. The CDR3 coding sequence is TGTGCCAGCAGGGCAAAGGGCACAGATACGCAGTATTTT. As protein: CASRAKGTDTQYF.

The chain links TRBV6-1 to TRBJ2-7, with D perhaps TRBD1 or TRBD2 (5 bases each). Per the germline V gene, CDR1 is MNHNS and CDR2 is SASEGT. The V end was cut by 6 bases, the J end by 2 bases, with 14 bases between. CDR3 length: 14 residues. The CDR3 DNA reads as TGTGCCAGCAGCGCCCGGGACCGTGCCTACGAGCAGTACTTC. This codes for CASSARDRAYEQYF.

The genes are TRBV19 and TRBJ2-1; D is possibly TRBD1 (6 bases). With 0 bases removed from V and 7 bases from J, the gap between germline ends came to 25 bases. The germline CDR1 and CDR2 sequences are LNHDA and SQIVND (reference sequence). This CDR3 contains 19 residues. The CDR3 nucleotides read TGTGCCAGTAGTATAGACCGGACAGCGGCAGCGCAAAAGGTTAATGAGCAGTTCTTC. It translates to CASSIDRTAAAQKVNEQFF.

The rearrangement links TRBV6-4 to TRBJ2-3; D gene ambiguous. Germline V gene lookup returns CDR1 MRHNA and CDR2 SNTAGT. CDR3 length equals 15 residues. Trimming left V 0 bases short and J 6 bases short, with 13 bases between. The CDR3 nucleotides are TGTGCCAGCAGTGACTCGTCACACCCAGGCGATACGCAGTATTTT. It is translated as CASSDSSHPGDTQYF.

This chain uses TRBV14 with TRBJ1-2; TRBD1 is a possible D gene (5 bases). The CDR3 extends over 15 amino acids. The V end lost 1 base, the J end lost 4 bases, and 13 bases lay between the germline ends. Per the germline V gene, CDR1 is SGHDN and CDR2 is FVKESK. CDR3 region: CASSQVPGRAYGYTF. Written as DNA, the CDR3 is TGTGCCAGCAGCCAAGTTCCCGGCAGGGCCTATGGCTACACCTTC.

This sequence joins TRBV6-1 and TRBJ2-1; 8 bases map to TRBD2. Germline CDR1 MNHNS, CDR2 SASEGT. The V gene end was trimmed by 1 base and the J gene end by 0 bases; junction bases not matched to a gene: 5. The CDR3 has 17 amino acids. Here the CDR3 reads CASSEGGGTSSYNEQFF. The DNA for the CDR3 is TGTGCCAGCAGTGAAGGGGGCGGGACTAGCTCCTACAATGAGCAGTTCTTC.

CDR3 sequence (DNA): TGCGCCAGCAGTCAACCAGCAGGAGCGTGGAGCGCCTACGAGCAGTACTTC. This gives the protein CASSQPAGAWSAYEQYF. The chain has TRBV23-1 and TRBJ2-7, with unresolved D. TRBV23-1 is known as an ORF, though its function is uncertain. This CDR3 contains 17 residues. Trimming left V 2 bases short and J 2 bases short, with 19 bases between.

This chain connects TRBV14 to TRBJ1-2, with D unresolved. The CDR3 runs to 12 residues. Germline V gene data show CDR1 as SGHDN and CDR2 as FVKESK. Trimming stripped 9 bases from V and 4 bases from J, with 12 bases between. The CDR3 DNA reads TGTGCCAGACCCGACGGAGTCTATGGCTACACCTTC. It yields the protein CARPDGVYGYTF.

The V gene is TRBV5-4, the J gene TRBJ2-2, with D perhaps TRBD2 (6 bases). This CDR3 is built from 16 residues. V was cut by 4 bases and J by 0 bases, with 13 bases left in between. Germline CDR1 SGHNT, CDR2 YYREEE (reference sequence). The CDR3: CASSPLGGANTGELFF. In DNA form, the CDR3 reads TGTGCCAGCAGCCCTCTTGGAGGGGCGAACACCGGGGAGCTGTTTTTT. Looking up the rest from reference TRBV5-4 and TRBJ2-2 gives the full variable domain: ETGVTQSPTHLIKTRGQQVTLRCSSQSGHNTVSWYQQALGQGPQFIFQYYREEENGRGNFPPRFSGLQFPNYSSELNVNALELDDSALYLCASSPLGGANTGELFFGEGSRLTVL.

This clone is a singleton in its sample. V usage is TRBV5-1 and J usage is TRBJ2-2; 8 bases agree with TRBD1. The CDR3 consists of 16 residues. J gave up 7 bases and V 5 bases, and 13 bases lay outside the gene matches. Germline V CDR1 and CDR2: SGHRS, YFSETQ. The DNA of the CDR3 is TGCGCCAGCAGAAGGGTTACAGGGGGTTTGCACGGGGAGCTGTTTTTT. This codes for CASRRVTGGLHGELFF. Based on the CDR3 plus reference TRBV5-1 and TRBJ2-2, the full variable domain is KAGVTQTPRYLIKTRGQQVTLSCSPISGHRSVSWYQQTPGQGLQFLFEYFSETQRNKGNFPGRFSGRQFSNSRSEMNVSTLELGDSALYLCASRRVTGGLHGELFFGEGSRLTVL.

The chain links TRBV27 to TRBJ2-1, with 12 bases aligning to TRBD2. V trimming: 3 bases; J trimming: 4 bases; junction bases outside the gene matches: 4. Per the germline V gene, CDR1 is MNHEY and CDR2 is SMNVEV (reference sequence). This CDR3 spans 16 amino acids. CDR3 bases: TGTGCCAGCAGTTTCGGGACTAGCGGGCATTACAATGAGCAGTTCTTC. This translates into CASSFGTSGHYNEQFF.

CDR3 in DNA: TGTGCCAGCTCACCACTAGGGACGAAAGGGGCCAACGTCCTGACTTTC. As protein: CASSPLGTKGANVLTF. The chain recombines TRBV18 with TRBJ2-6; either TRBD1 or TRBD2 may supply D (5 bases each). The germline CDR1 and CDR2 sequences are KGHSH and LQKENI. Trimming pared 1 base from V and 4 bases from J, leaving 11 bases between. CDR3 length equals 16 residues.

The V and J genes are TRBV28 and TRBJ2-1; 9 bases align to TRBD2. V lost 5 bases and J lost 3; bases outside the gene matches: 2. CDR1 is MDHEN, CDR2 SYDVKM, per germline. The CDR3 totals 14 residues. The CDR3 protein is CASSLAGLYNEQFF. CDR3 DNA sequence: TGTGCCAGCAGTCTAGCGGGACTCTACAATGAGCAGTTCTTC.

The chain recombines TRBV2 with TRBJ1-4; D might be TRBD1 (6 bases). CDR3 length: 15 amino acids. The V end was cut by 7 bases, the J end by 8 bases, with 20 bases between. Germline V gene lookup returns CDR1 SNHLY and CDR2 FYNNEI. The CDR3 spells CASTLSGGGVEKLFF. Written as DNA, the CDR3 is TGTGCCAGCACGCTCTCGGGGGGCGGCGTGGAAAAACTGTTTTTT.

V and J are TRBV11-3 and TRBJ2-1; D gene unclear. This CDR3 has 16 residues. The germline gives CDR1 SGHNT, CDR2 YENEEA. With 4 bases removed from V and 0 bases from J, the gap between germline ends came to 13 bases. As DNA, the CDR3 is TGTGCCAGCAGCTCCCTTGTTAGGGCCTCCTACAATGAGCAGTTCTTC. Its translation is CASSSLVRASYNEQFF.

This clone has just one count. Additional DNA sequences in this sample encode the identical CDR3. CDR3 DNA sequence: TGTGCCAGCTCGCCGGGACAGGGGTTTAATGAGCAGTTCTTC. It specifies CASSPGQGFNEQFF. The chain joins TRBV18 to TRBJ2-1, with 10 positions matching TRBD1. The CDR3 has 14 amino acids. Germline assignment: CDR1 KGHSH and CDR2 LQKENI. Trimming cost V 6 bases and J 7 bases; bases outside gene matches: 6.